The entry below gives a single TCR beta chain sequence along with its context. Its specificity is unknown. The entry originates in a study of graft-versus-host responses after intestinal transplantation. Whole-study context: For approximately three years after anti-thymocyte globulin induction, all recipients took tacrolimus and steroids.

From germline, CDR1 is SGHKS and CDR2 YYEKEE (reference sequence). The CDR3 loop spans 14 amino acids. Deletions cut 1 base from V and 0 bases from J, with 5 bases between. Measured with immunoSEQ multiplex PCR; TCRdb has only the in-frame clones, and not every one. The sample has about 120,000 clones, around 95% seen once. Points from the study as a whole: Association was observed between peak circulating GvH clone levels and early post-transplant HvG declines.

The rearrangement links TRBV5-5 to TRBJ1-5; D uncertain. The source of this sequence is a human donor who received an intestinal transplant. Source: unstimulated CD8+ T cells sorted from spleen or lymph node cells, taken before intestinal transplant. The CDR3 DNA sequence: TGTGCCAGCAGCTTGTGGGATAGCAATCAGCCCCAGCATTTT. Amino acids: CASSLWDSNQPQHF.